This TCR beta chain was identified during a study of blood T cell repertoires in COVID-19. Across the study: Some COVID-19 samples were acute and others convalescent; all came from the United States, Italy and Spain. T cells, B-cell-depleted T cells, or PBMCs supplied cDNA or gDNA.

Recruited during active infection, patients (from Seattle) were subsequently followed longitudinally. CDR1 MNHNY and CDR2 SVGAGI come from the germline V gene (reference sequence). The CDR3 has 14 amino acids. V was trimmed by 3 bases and J by 3 bases, leaving 9 bases between them. As handled by the study authors: Amplification of reference gene primers provided the estimated nucleated cell counts. Profiling relied on immunoSEQ multiplex PCR, and the TCRdb table lists in-frame clones only, not all of them. For V, J and clone size, that table is used; D and trimming come from the DNA. The sample lists over 55,000 clones; more than 65% were seen once. The sample holds a few counts of this clone.

Sample: peripheral blood. The chain couples TRBV6-6 to TRBJ1-5; D remains unclear. The origin of this receptor is a man older than 75 with COVID-19, enrolled during active disease. The CDR3 here is CASSYGRNNQPQHF. The CDR3 DNA reads as TGTGCCAGCAGTTATGGCAGAAACAATCAGCCCCAGCATTTT.